This T cell receptor beta chain appears in the sequencing data of a study of blood T cells in healthy people across ages. Study-wide points: Expanded clonotype changes were possibly confounded by unknown donor CMV status. Whereas aged donors had fewer naive CD4+ cells, long-lived donors had more of them and higher diversity.

Primed by a sample-barcoded 5' primer and a J-beta primer mix, a second PCR proceeded for 7 to 11 cycles. One entry per CDR3 protein results from TCRdb running MiXCR on the 5' RACE reads. Here the sample spans 1.5 million to 2 million distinct CDR3 sequences, about 31% being singletons. There were healthy Caucasian individuals from Russia, aged roughly 6 to 100, serving as donors. As regards this clonotype: Its antigen is as yet unknown.

This CDR3 has 16 amino acids. J gave up 4 bases and V 6 bases, and 15 bases lay outside the gene matches. The germline V gene encodes CDR1 DFQATT and CDR2 SNEGSKA (reference sequence). The receptor was derived from a woman aged 25 to 39 in good health. Sequencing used blood. The rearrangement links TRBV20-1 to TRBJ2-3; 8 nucleotides agree with TRBD2. CDR3 sequence (DNA): TGCAGTGCCCGAGACGGTAGCGGGGTCTACGCAGATACGCAGTATTTT. It translates to CSARDGSGVYADTQYF.